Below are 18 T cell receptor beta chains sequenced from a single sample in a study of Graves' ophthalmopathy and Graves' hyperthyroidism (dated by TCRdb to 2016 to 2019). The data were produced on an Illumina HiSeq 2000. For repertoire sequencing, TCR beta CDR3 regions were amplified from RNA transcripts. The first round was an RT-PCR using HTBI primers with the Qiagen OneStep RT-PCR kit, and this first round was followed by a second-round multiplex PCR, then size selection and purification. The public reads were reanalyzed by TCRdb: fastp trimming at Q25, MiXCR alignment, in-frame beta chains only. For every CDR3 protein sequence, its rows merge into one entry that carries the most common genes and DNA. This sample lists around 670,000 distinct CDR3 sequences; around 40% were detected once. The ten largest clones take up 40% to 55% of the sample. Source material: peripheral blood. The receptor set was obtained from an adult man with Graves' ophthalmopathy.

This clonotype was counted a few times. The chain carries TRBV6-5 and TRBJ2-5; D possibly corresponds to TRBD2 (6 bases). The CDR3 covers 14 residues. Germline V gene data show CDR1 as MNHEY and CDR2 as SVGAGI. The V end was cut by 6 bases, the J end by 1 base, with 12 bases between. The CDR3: CASRRGGPQETQYF. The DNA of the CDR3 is TGTGCCAGCAGGAGAGGAGGGCCCCAAGAGACCCAGTACTTC.

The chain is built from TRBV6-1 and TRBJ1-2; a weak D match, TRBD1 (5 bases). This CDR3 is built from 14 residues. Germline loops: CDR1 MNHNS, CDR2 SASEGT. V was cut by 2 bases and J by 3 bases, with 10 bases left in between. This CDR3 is CASSERSRDYGYTF. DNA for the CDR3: TGTGCCAGCAGTGAAAGGTCCAGGGACTATGGCTACACCTTC.

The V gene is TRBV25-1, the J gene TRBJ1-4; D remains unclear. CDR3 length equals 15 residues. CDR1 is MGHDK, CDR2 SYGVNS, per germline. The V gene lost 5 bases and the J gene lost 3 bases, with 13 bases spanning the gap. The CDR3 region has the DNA TGTGCCAGCAGTTCCCCCGGGATCGCTAATGAAAAACTGTTTTTT. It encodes CASSSPGIANEKLFF.

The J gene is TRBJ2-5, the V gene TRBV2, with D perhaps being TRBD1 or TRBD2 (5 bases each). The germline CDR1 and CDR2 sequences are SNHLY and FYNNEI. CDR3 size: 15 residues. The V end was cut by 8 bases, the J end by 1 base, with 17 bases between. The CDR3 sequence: CASSPRGAVQETQYF. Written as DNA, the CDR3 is TGTGCCAGCTCACCGCGAGGGGCGGTCCAAGAGACCCAGTACTTC.

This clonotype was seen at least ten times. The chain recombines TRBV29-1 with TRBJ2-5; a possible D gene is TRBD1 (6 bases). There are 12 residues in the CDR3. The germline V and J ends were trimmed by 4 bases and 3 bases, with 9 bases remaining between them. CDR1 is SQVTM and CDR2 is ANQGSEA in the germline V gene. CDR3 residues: CSVVSGEETQYF. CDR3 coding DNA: TGCAGCGTTGTTTCAGGGGAAGAGACCCAGTACTTC. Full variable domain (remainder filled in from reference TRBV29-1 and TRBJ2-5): SAVISQKPSRDICQRGTSLTIQCQVDSQVTMMFWYRQQPGQSLTLIATANQGSEATYESGFVIDKFPISRPNLTFSTLTVSNMSPEDSSIYLCSVVSGEETQYFGPGTRLLVL.

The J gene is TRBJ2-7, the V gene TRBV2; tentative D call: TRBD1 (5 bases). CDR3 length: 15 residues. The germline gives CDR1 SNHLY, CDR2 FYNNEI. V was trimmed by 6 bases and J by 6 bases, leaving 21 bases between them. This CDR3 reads CASSQLTDRRGEQYF. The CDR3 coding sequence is TGTGCCAGCAGCCAATTGACAGACCGACGCGGCGAGCAGTACTTC.

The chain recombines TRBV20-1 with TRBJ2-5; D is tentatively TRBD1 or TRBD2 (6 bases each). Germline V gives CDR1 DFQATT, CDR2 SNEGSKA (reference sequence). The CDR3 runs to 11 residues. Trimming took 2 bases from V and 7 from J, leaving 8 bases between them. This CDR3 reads CSARPGATQYF. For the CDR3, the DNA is TGCAGTGCTAGACCGGGGGCGACCCAGTACTTC.

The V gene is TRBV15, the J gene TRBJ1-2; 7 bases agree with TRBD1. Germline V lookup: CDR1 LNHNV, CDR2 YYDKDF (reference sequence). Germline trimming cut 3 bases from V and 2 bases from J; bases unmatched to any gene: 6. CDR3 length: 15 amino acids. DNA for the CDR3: TGTGCCACCAGCAGCGAGACAGGGTCGAACTATGGCTACACCTTC. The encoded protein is CATSSETGSNYGYTF.

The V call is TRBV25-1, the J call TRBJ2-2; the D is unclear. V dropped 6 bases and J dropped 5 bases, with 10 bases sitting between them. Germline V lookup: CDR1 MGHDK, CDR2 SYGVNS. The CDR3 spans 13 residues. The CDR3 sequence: CASSRETTGELFF. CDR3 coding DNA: TGTGCCAGCAGCCGTGAGACGACCGGGGAGCTGTTTTTT.

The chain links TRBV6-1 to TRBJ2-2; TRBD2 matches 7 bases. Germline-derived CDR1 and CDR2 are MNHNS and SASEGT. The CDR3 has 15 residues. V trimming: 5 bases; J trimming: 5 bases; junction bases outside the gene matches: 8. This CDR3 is CASSISQGGTGELFF. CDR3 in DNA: TGTGCCAGCAGTATAAGTCAGGGAGGGACCGGGGAGCTGTTTTTT.

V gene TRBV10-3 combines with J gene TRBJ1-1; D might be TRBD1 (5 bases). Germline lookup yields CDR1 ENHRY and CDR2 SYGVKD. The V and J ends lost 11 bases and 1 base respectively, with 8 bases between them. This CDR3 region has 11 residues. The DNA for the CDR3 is TGTGCCGTGGGGACGAACACTGAAGCTTTCTTT. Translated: CAVGTNTEAFF.

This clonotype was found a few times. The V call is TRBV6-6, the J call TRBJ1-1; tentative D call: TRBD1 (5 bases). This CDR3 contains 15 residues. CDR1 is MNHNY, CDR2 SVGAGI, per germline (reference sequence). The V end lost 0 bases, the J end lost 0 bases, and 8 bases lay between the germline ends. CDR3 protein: CASSYSPRVNTEAFF. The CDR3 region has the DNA TGTGCCAGCAGTTACTCCCCCAGGGTGAACACTGAAGCTTTCTTT.

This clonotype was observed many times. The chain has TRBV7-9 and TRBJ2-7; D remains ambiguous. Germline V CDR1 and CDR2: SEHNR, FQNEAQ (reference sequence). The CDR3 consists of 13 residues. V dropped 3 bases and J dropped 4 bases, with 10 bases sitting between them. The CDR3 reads CASSLELGYEQYF. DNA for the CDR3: TGTGCCAGCAGCTTGGAACTGGGATACGAGCAGTACTTC.

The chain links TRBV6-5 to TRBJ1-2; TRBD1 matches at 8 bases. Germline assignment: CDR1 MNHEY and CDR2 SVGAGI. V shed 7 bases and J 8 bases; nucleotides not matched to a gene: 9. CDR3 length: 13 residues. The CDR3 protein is CASTLQGGRGYTF. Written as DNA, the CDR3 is TGTGCCAGCACCCTACAGGGGGGTCGAGGCTACACCTTC.

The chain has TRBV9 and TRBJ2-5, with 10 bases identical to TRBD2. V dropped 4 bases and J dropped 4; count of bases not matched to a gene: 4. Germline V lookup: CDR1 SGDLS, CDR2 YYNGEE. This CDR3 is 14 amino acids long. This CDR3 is CASSPRTSGETQYF. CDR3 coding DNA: TGTGCCAGCAGCCCTCGGACTAGCGGAGAGACCCAGTACTTC. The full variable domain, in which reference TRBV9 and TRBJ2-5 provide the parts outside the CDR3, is DSGVTQTPKHLITATGQRVTLRCSPRSGDLSVYWYQQSLDQGLQFLIQYYNGEERAKGNILERFSAQQFPDLHSELNLSSLELGDSALYFCASSPRTSGETQYFGPGTRLLVL.

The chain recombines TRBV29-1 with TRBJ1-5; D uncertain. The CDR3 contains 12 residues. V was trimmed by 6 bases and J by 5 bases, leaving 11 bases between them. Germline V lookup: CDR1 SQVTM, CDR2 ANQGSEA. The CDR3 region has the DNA TGCAGCGTAGACATAGCTGATCAGCCCCAGCATTTT. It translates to CSVDIADQPQHF.

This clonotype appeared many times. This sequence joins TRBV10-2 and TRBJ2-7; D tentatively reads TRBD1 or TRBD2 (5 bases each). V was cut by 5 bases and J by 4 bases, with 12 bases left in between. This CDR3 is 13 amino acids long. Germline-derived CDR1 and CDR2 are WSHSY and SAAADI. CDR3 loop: CASSPGPRYEQYF. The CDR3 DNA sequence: TGCGCCAGCAGTCCGGGACCGAGATACGAGCAGTACTTC.

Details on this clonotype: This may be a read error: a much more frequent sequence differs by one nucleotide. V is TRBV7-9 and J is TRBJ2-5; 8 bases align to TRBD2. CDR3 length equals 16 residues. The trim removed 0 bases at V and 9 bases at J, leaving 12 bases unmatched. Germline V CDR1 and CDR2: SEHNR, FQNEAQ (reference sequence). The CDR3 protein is CASSLAQVGRREAQYF. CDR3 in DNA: TGTGCCAGCAGCTTAGCGCAAGTGGGCAGGCGGGAGGCCCAGTACTTC.